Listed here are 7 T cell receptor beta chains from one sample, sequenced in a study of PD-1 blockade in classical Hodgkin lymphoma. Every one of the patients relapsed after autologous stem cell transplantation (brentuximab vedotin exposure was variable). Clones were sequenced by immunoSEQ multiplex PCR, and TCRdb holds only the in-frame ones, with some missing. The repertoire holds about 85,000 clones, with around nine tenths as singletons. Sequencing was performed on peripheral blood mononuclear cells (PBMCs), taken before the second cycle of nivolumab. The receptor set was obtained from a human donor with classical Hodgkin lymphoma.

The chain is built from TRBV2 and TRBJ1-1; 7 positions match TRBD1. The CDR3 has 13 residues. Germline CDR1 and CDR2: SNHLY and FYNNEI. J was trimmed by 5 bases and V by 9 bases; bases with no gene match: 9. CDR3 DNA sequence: TGTGCCAGACAGACAGGGCCTGGGACTGAAGCTTTCTTT. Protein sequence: CARQTGPGTEAFF.

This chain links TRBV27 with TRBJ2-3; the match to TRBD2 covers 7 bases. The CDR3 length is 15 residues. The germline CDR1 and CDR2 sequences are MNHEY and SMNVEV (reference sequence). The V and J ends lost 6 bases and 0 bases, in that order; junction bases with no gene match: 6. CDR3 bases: TGTGCCAGCAGGCTGCCGGGAGGCAGCACAGATACGCAGTATTTT. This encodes CASRLPGGSTDTQYF.

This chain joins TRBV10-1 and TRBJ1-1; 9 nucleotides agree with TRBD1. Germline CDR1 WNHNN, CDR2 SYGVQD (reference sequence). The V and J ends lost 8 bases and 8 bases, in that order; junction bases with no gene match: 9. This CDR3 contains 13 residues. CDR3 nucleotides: TGCGCCAGCGCACGGACAGGGGTCTCGGAAGCTTTCTTT. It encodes CASARTGVSEAFF.

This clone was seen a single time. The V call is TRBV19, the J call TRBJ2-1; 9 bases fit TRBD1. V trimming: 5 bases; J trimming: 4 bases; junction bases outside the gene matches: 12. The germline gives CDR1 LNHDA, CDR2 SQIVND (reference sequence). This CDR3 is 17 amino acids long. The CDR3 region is CASSAGTGNMGYNEQFF. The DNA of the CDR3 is TGTGCCAGTAGTGCCGGGACAGGGAACATGGGATACAATGAGCAGTTCTTC.

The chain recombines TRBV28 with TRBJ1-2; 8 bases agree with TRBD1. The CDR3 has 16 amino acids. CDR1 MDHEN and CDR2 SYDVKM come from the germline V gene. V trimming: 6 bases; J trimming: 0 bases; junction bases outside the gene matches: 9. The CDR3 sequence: CASRDGDRPPNYGYTF. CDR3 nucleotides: TGTGCCAGCAGAGATGGGGACAGGCCCCCTAACTATGGCTACACCTTC.

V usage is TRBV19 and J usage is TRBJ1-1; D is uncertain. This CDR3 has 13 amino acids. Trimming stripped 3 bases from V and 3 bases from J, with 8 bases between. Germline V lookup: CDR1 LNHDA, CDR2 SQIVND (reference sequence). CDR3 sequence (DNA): TGTGCCAGTAGTATTGGGAGAGACACTGAAGCTTTCTTT. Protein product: CASSIGRDTEAFF.

In DNA, the CDR3 is TGTGCCAGCTCACCACTCTTCAGTTCAGATGGCTACACCTTC. Its protein is CASSPLFSSDGYTF. The V and J genes are TRBV18 and TRBJ1-2; D is ambiguous. Trimming removed 1 base from V and 6 bases from J, with 12 bases in between. Germline V gene lookup returns CDR1 KGHSH and CDR2 LQKENI. This CDR3 is 14 amino acids long.